A single sample gave rise to the 12 T cell receptor beta chains below, sequenced in a study of T cell responses to AZD1222 COVID-19 vaccine. Sequenced by immunoSEQ multiplex PCR; TCRdb stores in-frame clones only, minus some. This table holds some 190,000 clones, 94% found once. Sequencing used peripheral blood, obtained 28 days after the second dose of the MenACWY control vaccine. The receptor set was obtained from an adult who received the MenACWY meningococcal vaccine as a control.

This chain connects TRBV2 to TRBJ1-2, with 8 nucleotides matching TRBD1. Germline lookup yields CDR1 SNHLY and CDR2 FYNNEI. This CDR3 is built from 15 residues. V lost 3 bases to trimming and J lost 4 bases; unmatched junction nucleotides: 7. The CDR3 DNA reads as TGTGCCAGCAGTGACCCGACAGGGGCGATCTATGGCTACACCTTC. It codes for CASSDPTGAIYGYTF.

The gene calls are TRBV5-1 and TRBJ2-3; 8 nucleotides agree with TRBD1. The ends lost 4 bases at V and 4 bases at J; junction bases unmatched: 5. The CDR3 totals 14 residues. Germline V lookup: CDR1 SGHRS, CDR2 YFSETQ. The CDR3 loop reads CASSAGGAADTQYF. In DNA, the CDR3 is TGCGCCAGCAGCGCAGGGGGCGCAGCAGATACGCAGTATTTT.

V is TRBV2 and J is TRBJ2-3, with D possibly matching TRBD2 (5 bases). Germline CDR1 reads SNHLY; CDR2 reads FYNNEI. V lost 8 bases and J lost 5, with 23 bases in between. This CDR3 contains 16 residues. CDR3 in amino acids: CASYGPLADLVDTQYF. The CDR3 coding sequence is TGTGCCAGCTACGGCCCGCTAGCCGACCTGGTAGATACGCAGTATTTT. Looking up the rest from reference TRBV2 and TRBJ2-3 gives the full variable domain: EPEVTQTPSHQVTQMGQEVILRCVPISNHLYFYWYRQILGQKVEFLVSFYNNEISEKSEIFDDQFSVERPDGSNFTLKIRSTKLEDSAMYFCASYGPLADLVDTQYFGPGTRLTVL.

The gene calls are TRBV7-8 and TRBJ2-6; D uncertain. V was pared by 1 base and J by 6 bases, with 7 bases between. This CDR3 contains 14 residues. Per the germline V gene, CDR1 is SGHVS and CDR2 is FQNEAQ. The CDR3 region is CASSLDSAANVLTF. In DNA form, the CDR3 reads TGTGCCAGCAGCTTAGATTCCGCGGCCAACGTCCTGACTTTC.

The rearrangement uses TRBV3-1 (or the pseudogene TRBV3-2) and TRBJ2-7, with D tentatively TRBD1 or TRBD2 (5 bases each). Trimming stripped 2 bases from V and 4 bases from J, with 18 bases between. Germline-derived CDR1 and CDR2 are LGHDT and YNNKEL (reference sequence). This CDR3 region has 16 residues. CDR3: CASSQMGVKASYEQYF. The CDR3 nucleotides are TGTGCCAGCAGCCAAATGGGGGTAAAGGCGAGTTACGAGCAGTACTTC.

The J gene is TRBJ1-2, the V gene TRBV10-3; D is perhaps TRBD1 (5 bases). Germline V gene lookup returns CDR1 ENHRY and CDR2 SYGVKD. This CDR3 comprises 11 residues. V lost 9 bases, J lost 5 bases, and 10 bases lay in between. The CDR3 region has the DNA TGTGCCATAGGGACGGAGTATGGCTACACCTTC. As protein: CAIGTEYGYTF.

This chain links TRBV6-5 with TRBJ2-1; D possibly corresponds to TRBD2 (6 bases). The germline CDR1 and CDR2 sequences are MNHEY and SVGAGI. V gave up 5 bases and J gave up 6 bases, with 14 bases separating them. The CDR3 has 14 amino acids. CDR3 in amino acids: CASSRLDPTNEQFF. The CDR3 DNA sequence: TGTGCCAGCAGTCGACTAGACCCCACCAATGAGCAGTTCTTC.

The rearrangement uses TRBV4-1 and TRBJ1-1, with D possibly TRBD1 on 5 matching bases. This CDR3 region has 18 residues. Per the germline V gene, CDR1 is MGHRA and CDR2 is YSYEKL. V lost 3 bases and J 0 bases, leaving 20 bases between the germline ends. The CDR3 is CASSQFPGLKTMNTEAFF. The CDR3 DNA follows: TGCGCCAGCAGCCAGTTCCCAGGGCTAAAAACGATGAACACTGAAGCTTTCTTT.

This clone was counted a single time. The chain carries TRBV7-3 and TRBJ1-1; D unresolved. CDR1 is SGHTA and CDR2 is FQGTGA in the germline V gene. The CDR3 is 13 residues long. The V and J ends lost 4 bases and 1 base respectively, with 7 bases between them. The chain's CDR3 is CASSYRGNTEAFF. The CDR3 DNA follows: TGTGCCAGCAGCTACCGGGGGAACACTGAAGCTTTCTTT.

This rearrangement joins TRBV24-1 to TRBJ2-7; maybe TRBD2 (6 bases). Germline values: CDR1 KGHDR, CDR2 SFDVKD. The germline V and J ends were trimmed by 6 bases and 7 bases, with 9 bases remaining between them. The CDR3 covers 11 residues. The DNA of the CDR3 is TGTGCCACCAGTCAAGGAGGGGAGCAGTACTTC. This gives the protein CATSQGGEQYF.

The chain has TRBV27 and TRBJ1-1; D is undetermined. Germline CDR1 is MNHEY and CDR2 is SMNVEV (reference sequence). Trimming pared 0 bases from V and 1 base from J, leaving 6 bases between. The CDR3 sequence is 14 residues long. CDR3 sequence: CASSLSGRNTEAFF. The CDR3 DNA reads TGTGCCAGCAGTTTATCGGGCCGGAACACTGAAGCTTTCTTT.

V and J are TRBV28 and TRBJ1-2; 7 nucleotides align to TRBD1. The CDR3 sequence is 12 residues long. The germline CDR1 and CDR2 sequences are MDHEN and SYDVKM. With 7 bases clipped from V and 7 bases from J, the junction kept 6 bases outside the gene matches. This CDR3 reads CASKTGEGGYTF. DNA of the CDR3: TGTGCCAGCAAAACAGGGGAGGGTGGCTACACCTTC.